The 27 T cell receptor beta chains given below trace back to one sample, sequenced in a study of blood T cell repertoires in COVID-19 (dated by TCRdb to the early 2020s). The library was generated by the immunoSEQ multiplex PCR assay. The immuneACCESS repertoire file appears here via TCRdb, limited to in-frame rearrangements. These files lack a portion of the clones; in checked studies, under half of the deficit traces to unresolved V genes, and the cause of the others is not known. For this sample there are fewer than 30,000 clones; about 87% appear just once. The ten largest clones represent approximately 16% of the sample. Source material: peripheral blood. Receptors originate from a man between 65 and 85 years old with active COVID-19.

This sequence joins TRBV4-1 and TRBJ2-5; 8 bases match TRBD2. V lost 0 bases, J lost 2 bases, and 14 bases stayed unmatched. CDR3 size: 19 residues. Germline CDR1 reads MGHRA; CDR2 reads YSYEKL. The CDR3 reads CASSQDTPHGSGVQETQYF. CDR3 sequence (DNA): TGCGCCAGCAGCCAAGATACCCCCCATGGTAGCGGGGTTCAAGAGACCCAGTACTTC.

CDR3 sequence reads: CASSRTGNTEAFF. For the CDR3, the DNA is TGTGCCAGCAGCAGGACAGGGAACACTGAAGCTTTCTTT. The chain couples TRBV7-9 to TRBJ1-1; 7 bases match TRBD1. Germline V CDR1 and CDR2: SEHNR, FQNEAQ (reference sequence). V trimming: 5 bases; J trimming: 1 base; junction bases outside the gene matches: 1. The CDR3 is 13 amino acids.

The chain recombines TRBV4-2 with TRBJ2-2, with 12 bases matching TRBD2. CDR1 and CDR2 (germline): LGHNA, YNFKEQ. This CDR3 contains 15 residues. Trimming cost V 2 bases and J 6 bases; bases outside gene matches: 1. The CDR3 reads CASSQRLAGAGELFF. The DNA of the CDR3 is TGTGCCAGCAGCCAACGACTAGCGGGGGCCGGGGAGCTGTTTTTT.

This clone has a single count. The chain couples TRBV11-2 to TRBJ1-4; no definite D call. Trimming removed 0 bases from V and 2 bases from J, with 7 bases in between. The CDR3 loop spans 15 amino acids. Germline V lookup: CDR1 SGHAT, CDR2 FQNNGV. CDR3 bases: TGTGCCAGCAGCTTAGATCGAGGGACTAATGAAAAACTGTTTTTT. Residues: CASSLDRGTNEKLFF.

The gene calls are TRBV5-1 and TRBJ2-1, with D possibly TRBD2 on 6 matching bases. CDR3 length: 14 residues. Looked up from germline, CDR1 is SGHRS and CDR2 is YFSETQ. V was shortened by 3 bases and J by 3 bases, with 10 bases between the two germline ends. CDR3 DNA: TGCGCCAGCAGCTCTGGGGGGTTCTACAATGAGCAGTTCTTC. This translates into CASSSGGFYNEQFF.

The gene calls are TRBV14 and TRBJ2-2; D gene ambiguous. Trimming took off 1 base at V and 7 bases at J, with 7 bases between the two ends. Germline V gene data show CDR1 as SGHDN and CDR2 as FVKESK. CDR3 length equals 13 residues. The CDR3 is CASSQVSGGELFF. The CDR3 nucleotides read TGTGCCAGCAGCCAAGTCTCCGGCGGGGAGCTGTTTTTT.

This clone has just one count. In DNA, the CDR3 is TGTGCCACCAGCAGAGCAGGGCGGGAAGGTGAAAAACTGTTTTTT. Residues: CATSRAGREGEKLFF. The rearrangement links TRBV15 to TRBJ1-4; perhaps TRBD1 as D (5 bases). Germline-derived CDR1 and CDR2 are LNHNV and YYDKDF (reference sequence). The CDR3 loop spans 15 amino acids. Trimming left V 1 base short and J 7 bases short, with 13 bases between.

This chain connects TRBV9 to TRBJ2-1, with 8 bases aligning to TRBD1. From germline, CDR1 is SGDLS and CDR2 YYNGEE. The CDR3 sequence is 14 residues long. The V and J ends lost 3 bases and 3 bases, in that order; junction bases with no gene match: 2. CDR3 loop: CASSATGGYNEQFF. The CDR3 coding sequence is TGTGCCAGCAGCGCCACAGGGGGCTACAATGAGCAGTTCTTC.

Turning to this clone: The identical CDR3 is also encoded by other nucleotide sequences in the sample. This chain uses TRBV18 with TRBJ1-1, with 7 bases lining up with TRBD1. Germline CDR1 and CDR2: KGHSH and LQKENI. V lost 3 bases to trimming and J lost 3 bases; unmatched junction nucleotides: 4. The CDR3 has 14 residues. The CDR3 loop is CASSPRQGDTEAFF. The CDR3 region has the DNA TGTGCCAGCTCACCGCGGCAGGGGGACACTGAAGCTTTCTTT.

This chain uses TRBV12-3 or TRBV12-4 with TRBJ1-2; D may be TRBD1 (5 bases). The CDR3 runs to 13 residues. Deletions cut 6 bases from V and 5 bases from J, with 13 bases between. For the CDR3, the DNA is TGTGCCAGCAGCCCACCCCAGGGATATGGCTACACCTTC. Protein product: CASSPPQGYGYTF.

Here the CDR3 reads CASSFGTQETQYF. In nucleotides, the CDR3 is TGTGCCAGCAGTTTTGGCACACAAGAGACCCAGTACTTC. The rearrangement links TRBV28 to TRBJ2-5; D remains ambiguous. The CDR3 sequence is 13 residues long. V lost 3 bases to trimming and J lost 2 bases, with 7 bases between them. Germline V lookup: CDR1 MDHEN, CDR2 SYDVKM. The variable domain in full, completed from reference TRBV28 and TRBJ2-5, reads DVKVTQSSRYLVKRTGEKVFLECVQDMDHENMFWYRQDPGLGLRLIYFSYDVKMKEKGDIPEGYSVSREKKERFSLILESASTNQTSMYLCASSFGTQETQYFGPGTRLLVL.

The V call is TRBV29-1, the J call TRBJ1-2; TRBD1 might be the D (5 bases). Per the germline V gene, CDR1 is SQVTM and CDR2 is ANQGSEA. The CDR3 has 15 amino acids. Trimming removed 1 base at V and 7 bases at J, with 19 bases between. The CDR3 DNA is TGCAGCGTTGAAGGGTGGCAGGGAGGTCTCAGTGGCTACACCTTC. Translated, it gives CSVEGWQGGLSGYTF.

This clone was detected a few times. The chain carries TRBV19 and TRBJ2-3; the D gene is possibly TRBD1 (5 bases). The germline V and J ends were trimmed by 7 bases and 1 base, with 18 bases remaining between them. This CDR3 has 16 amino acids. Per germline, CDR1 LNHDA and CDR2 SQIVND (reference sequence). This CDR3 is CASNDGRAVGTDTQYF. As DNA, the CDR3 is TGTGCCAGTAACGATGGCAGGGCGGTCGGCACAGATACGCAGTATTTT.

The chain is built from TRBV6-5 and TRBJ1-4, with D perhaps TRBD1 (6 bases). Trimming stripped 2 bases from V and 8 bases from J, with 15 bases between. There are 15 residues in the CDR3. Per the germline V gene, CDR1 is MNHEY and CDR2 is SVGAGI. The CDR3 DNA follows: TGTGCCAGCAGTTACAGGTCGGGGGGCAAAGAAAAACTGTTTTTT. The encoded protein is CASSYRSGGKEKLFF.

This chain uses TRBV27 with TRBJ2-7, with 10 positions matching TRBD1. J gave up 2 bases and V 5 bases, and 3 bases lay outside the gene matches. The CDR3 has 14 residues. Germline V gene data show CDR1 as MNHEY and CDR2 as SMNVEV (reference sequence). The CDR3, as DNA: TGTGCCAGCAGTCCGGACAGGGGGACCTACGAGCAGTACTTC. Protein: CASSPDRGTYEQYF.

This chain connects TRBV7-7 to TRBJ2-5; TRBD2 matches 9 bases. V gave up 3 bases and J gave up 4 bases; unmatched junction bases: 6. The CDR3 loop spans 15 amino acids. The germline gives CDR1 SSHAT, CDR2 FNYEAQ (reference sequence). CDR3 sequence (DNA): TGTGCCAGCAGCTTCGGCGGGGGGGCTTTAGAGACCCAGTACTTC. As protein: CASSFGGGALETQYF. Full variable domain (outside the CDR3, taken from reference TRBV7-7 and TRBJ2-5): GAGVSQSPRYKVTKRGQDVTLRCDPISSHATLYWYQQALGQGPEFLTYFNYEAQPDKSGLPSDRFSAERPEGSISTLTIQRTEQRDSAMYRCASSFGGGALETQYFGPGTRLLVL.

The J gene is TRBJ2-3, the V gene TRBV24-1; 16 positions match TRBD2. This CDR3 is built from 18 residues. The junction had 8 bases not matched to a gene; V was cut back by 4 bases and J by 5 bases. Germline-derived CDR1 and CDR2 are KGHDR and SFDVKD. CDR3 amino acids: CATSDSGLAGGPRDTQYF. CDR3 in DNA: TGTGCCACCAGTGACTCGGGACTAGCGGGGGGGCCTAGAGATACGCAGTATTTT.

The chain employs TRBV6-2 or TRBV6-3 and TRBJ1-1; 7 bases map to TRBD1. Germline loops: CDR1 MNHEY, CDR2 SVGEGT. The CDR3 runs 15 residues. V was clipped by 0 bases and J by 4 bases; unmatched bases: 5. The CDR3 loop reads CASSYSGRGSTEAFF. DNA of the CDR3: TGTGCCAGCAGTTACTCAGGCAGGGGGAGCACTGAAGCTTTCTTT.

The chain is built from TRBV19 and TRBJ2-1; the D gene is possibly TRBD1 (6 bases). The germline gives CDR1 LNHDA, CDR2 SQIVND (reference sequence). The germline V and J ends were trimmed by 0 bases and 5 bases, with 8 bases remaining between them. This CDR3 is built from 14 residues. The CDR3 spells CASSIEGHNNEQFF. The CDR3 DNA is TGTGCCAGTAGTATAGAGGGACACAACAATGAGCAGTTCTTC.

The gene calls are TRBV28 and TRBJ1-2; TRBD1 matches at 9 bases. The CDR3 is made up of 13 amino acids. V shed 10 bases and J 6 bases; nucleotides not matched to a gene: 9. Germline V gene data show CDR1 as MDHEN and CDR2 as SYDVKM. CDR3 nucleotides: TGTGCCACCGAATTCACAGGGGGCAATGGCTACACCTTC. It codes for CATEFTGGNGYTF.

This clone was counted once. The CDR3 nucleotides read TGCGCCAGCAGAGGATGGACTAGTTATGGACAAGAGACCCAGTACTTC. Translation: CASRGWTSYGQETQYF. This chain uses TRBV10-2 with TRBJ2-5, with 7 bases aligning to TRBD2. The germline CDR1 and CDR2 sequences are WSHSY and SAAADI. The J segment lost 2 bases and the V segment lost 6 bases, leaving 12 bases of the junction unmatched. The CDR3 sequence is 16 residues long.

As DNA, the CDR3 is TGTGCCAGCAGTGGGGACAGGGGGGGAGAGACCCAGTACTTC. Its translation is CASSGDRGGETQYF. This chain uses TRBV2 with TRBJ2-5; 11 bases are a match to TRBD1. This CDR3 contains 14 residues. The germline CDR1 and CDR2 sequences are SNHLY and FYNNEI. Unmatched junction bases numbered 2, after V lost 4 bases and J lost 4 bases. Looking up the rest from reference TRBV2 and TRBJ2-5 gives the full variable domain: EPEVTQTPSHQVTQMGQEVILRCVPISNHLYFYWYRQILGQKVEFLVSFYNNEISEKSEIFDDQFSVERPDGSNFTLKIRSTKLEDSAMYFCASSGDRGGETQYFGPGTRLLVL.

The table lists this clone with a count of one. V is TRBV12-3 or TRBV12-4 and J is TRBJ2-5, with a tentative D call TRBD2 (7 bases). There are 13 residues in the CDR3. The V gene lost 4 bases and the J gene lost 5 bases, with 11 bases spanning the gap. The CDR3, as DNA: TGTGCCAGCAGTTGGGGGGGCTTTGAGACCCAGTACTTC. Residues: CASSWGGFETQYF.

This chain links TRBV2 with TRBJ2-1, with D unclear. The CDR3 extends over 13 amino acids. CDR1 is SNHLY and CDR2 is FYNNEI in the germline V gene. V was pared by 3 bases and J by 3 bases, with 6 bases between. CDR3 residues: CASSEVSYNEQFF. Here the CDR3 DNA reads TGTGCCAGCAGTGAGGTCAGCTACAATGAGCAGTTCTTC.

The V gene is TRBV27, the J gene TRBJ2-7, with D uncertain. From germline, CDR1 is MNHEY and CDR2 SMNVEV (reference sequence). CDR3 size: 12 residues. Trimming cost V 0 bases and J 3 bases, with 3 bases left between them. CDR3 in DNA: TGTGCCAGCAGTTTATCCGGCTACGAGCAGTACTTC. Protein sequence: CASSLSGYEQYF.

In this sample, this clone turned up once. The chain couples TRBV6-2 or TRBV6-3 to TRBJ1-6; 8 positions agree with TRBD1. The V and J ends lost 5 bases and 6 bases, in that order; junction bases with no gene match: 6. CDR3 length: 15 residues. Germline assignment: CDR1 MNHEY and CDR2 SVGEGT. This CDR3 is CASSGQGAGNSPLHF. The CDR3, as DNA: TGTGCCAGCAGTGGGCAGGGGGCAGGTAATTCACCCCTCCACTTT.

Concerning this clone: The junction and the germline gene differ at one end; a read error may be behind it. The rearrangement links TRBV6-1 to TRBJ2-1; TRBD2 is a possible D gene (5 bases). Germline-derived CDR1 and CDR2 are MNHNS and SASEGT. The CDR3 is 16 residues long. For the CDR3, the DNA is TGTGCCAGCAGGGAAGCGGAGCCTCCGCGGGACAATGAGCAGTTCTTC. Amino acids: CASREAEPPRDNEQFF.